This T cell receptor (beta chain) was profiled in a study of cytomegalovirus exposure and HLA in healthy donors. This PCR relied on a set of 60 Vbeta primers and 13 Jbeta primers. Profiled with immunoSEQ multiplex PCR; TCRdb holds only in-frame clones, not every one. Of over 150,000 clones in the sample, about four fifths were seen once. V lost 0 bases, J lost 9 bases, and 4 bases stayed unmatched. This CDR3 contains 13 residues. Germline V gives CDR1 SGHNT, CDR2 YYREEE (reference sequence). This clone was detected only a few times. The gene calls are TRBV5-4 and TRBJ2-7; 9 bases map to TRBD1. Material: PBMCs. The receptor was isolated from a male donor in good health and CMV-seropositive. CDR3 residues: CASSLDLDRGQYF. DNA for the CDR3: TGTGCCAGCAGCTTGGACCTGGACAGGGGGCAGTACTTC.